These T cell receptor beta chains were read from a single sample in a study of tumor-infiltrating lymphocytes in primary liver carcinoma. TCRdb called the multiplex PCR reads again in MiXCR, with one record for every CDR3 protein. Of approximately 340,000 distinct CDR3 sequences in the sample, about 65% were seen once. The sample taken for sequencing was peripheral blood. The origin of the receptors is a man aged 35 to 55 with primary liver carcinoma and hepatitis B virus infection. CDR3s include the opening cysteine and the closing phenylalanine or tryptophan. Each record gives: CDR3 length, V gene, J gene, clone size, D gene, CDR3 DNA, CDR3 protein. A D gene is named only where the DNA matches it firmly. A row's size may be missing; if present it is once, few, many or a size class.

16,TRBV11-2,TRBJ2-3,.,.,TGTGCCAGCAGCGCCCGACAGAGCCTCTACACAGATACACAGTATTTT,CASSARQSLYTDTQYF
15,TRBV29-1,TRBJ2-5,.,.,TGCAACGTTAAACCGGGAACCGGGTTCGCAGAGACCCAGTACTTC,CNVKPGTGFAETQYF
14,TRBV28,TRBJ1-5,once,.,TGTGCCAGCAGCGGTACAGGGTGGCGCCAGCCCCAGCATTTT,CASSGTGWRQPQHF
14,TRBV5-6,TRBJ1-1,.,.,TGTGCCAGCAGCCACCGGGTAGCTCGTACTGAAGCTTTCTTT,CASSHRVARTEAFF
14,TRBV7-3,TRBJ2-7,many,TRBD2,TGTGCCAGCAGACTAGCGGGAGGGCCATACGAGCAGTACTTC,CASRLAGGPYEQYF
17,TRBV11-2,TRBJ1-2,.,.,TGTGCCAGCAGTCCCCGATTGGGCATTCTACTGAACTATGGCTACACCTTC,CASSPRLGILLNYGYTF
11,TRBV11-2,TRBJ2-6,.,.,TGTGCCAGCTGCCCGGCCAACGTCCTGACTTTC,CASCPANVLTF
14,TRBV4-3,TRBJ1-2,.,.,TGCGCCAGCAGCGTAGACCCGGGGATCGGTGGCCACACCTTC,CASSVDPGIGGHTF
13,TRBV11-2,TRBJ2-7,many,.,TGTGCCAGCAGCGAGACAGTGGCCTACGAGCAGTACTTC,CASSETVAYEQYF
16,TRBV6-5,TRBJ2-1,many,TRBD2,TGTGCCAGCAGTTATACCAGCGGGGGGAGCTACAATGAGCAGTTCTTC,CASSYTSGGSYNEQFF
14,TRBV10-3,TRBJ2-2,.,TRBD1,TGTGCCATCAGAGGGACAGGGAACACCGGGGAGCTGTTTTTT,CAIRGTGNTGELFF
14,TRBV6-1,TRBJ2-7,.,TRBD1,TGTGCCAGCAGTGAAAGGGGACAGGAGGACGAGGAGTACTTC,CASSERGQEDEEYF
13,TRBV10-3,TRBJ2-3,many,.,TGTGCCATCAGTGCGGACGGCACAGATACGCAGTATTTT,CAISADGTDTQYF
13,TRBV28,TRBJ1-1,.,.,TGTGTCAGCAGTTTAGGCGGGGAGACTGAAGCTTTCTTT,CVSSLGGETEAFF
11,TRBV6-5,TRBJ2-7,.,.,TGTGCCAACAGTGACTCCTACGAGGAGTACTTC,CANSDSYEEYF
16,TRBV28,TRBJ1-5,.,TRBD1,TGTGCCAGCAGTTTACCACGGACAGGAGGCAGTCAGCCCCAGCATTTT,CASSLPRTGGSQPQHF
17,TRBV12-3/TRBV12-4,TRBJ2-1,few,TRBD2,TGTGCCAGCAGCCCTAAGGCTGGACTAGCGGGAGAGAATGAGCAGTTCTTC,CASSPKAGLAGENEQFF
14,TRBV5-4,TRBJ2-3,few,.,TGTGCCAGCAGCCCCCAAGAGGTCACAGATACGCAGTATTTT,CASSPQEVTDTQYF
14,TRBV28,TRBJ1-1,.,.,TGTGCCAGCAGTTTGTCGGGGGCGAACACTGAAGCTTTCTTT,CASSLSGANTEAFF
10,TRBV28,TRBJ1-1,.,.,TGTGCCAGCAGCAAAAGGGAAGCTTTCTTT,CASSKREAFF
16,TRBV5-4,TRBJ2-5,.,TRBD2,TGTGCCAGCAGCGTCACTAGCGGGAGGGGAGGGGAGGCCCAGTACTTC,CASSVTSGRGGEAQYF
16,TRBV6-6,TRBJ2-7,many,TRBD2,TGTGCCAGCAGCGACACCGGGACTAGGTCCCGATACGAGCAGTACTTC,CASSDTGTRSRYEQYF
13,TRBV11-2,TRBJ2-7,.,TRBD1,TGTGCCAGTAGCTATACAGGGGGCTCCGAGCAGTACTTC,CASSYTGGSEQYF